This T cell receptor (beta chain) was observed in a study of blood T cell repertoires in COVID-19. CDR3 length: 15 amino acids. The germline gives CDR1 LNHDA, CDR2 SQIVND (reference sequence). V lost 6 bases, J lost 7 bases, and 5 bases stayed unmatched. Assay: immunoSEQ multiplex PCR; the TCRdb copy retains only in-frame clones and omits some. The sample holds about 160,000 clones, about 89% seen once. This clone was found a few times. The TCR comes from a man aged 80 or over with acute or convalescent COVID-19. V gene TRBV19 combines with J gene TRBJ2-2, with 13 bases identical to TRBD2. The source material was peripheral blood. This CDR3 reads CASSKLAGGHGELFF. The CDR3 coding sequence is TGTGCCAGTAGCAAACTAGCGGGGGGGCACGGGGAGCTGTTTTTT.